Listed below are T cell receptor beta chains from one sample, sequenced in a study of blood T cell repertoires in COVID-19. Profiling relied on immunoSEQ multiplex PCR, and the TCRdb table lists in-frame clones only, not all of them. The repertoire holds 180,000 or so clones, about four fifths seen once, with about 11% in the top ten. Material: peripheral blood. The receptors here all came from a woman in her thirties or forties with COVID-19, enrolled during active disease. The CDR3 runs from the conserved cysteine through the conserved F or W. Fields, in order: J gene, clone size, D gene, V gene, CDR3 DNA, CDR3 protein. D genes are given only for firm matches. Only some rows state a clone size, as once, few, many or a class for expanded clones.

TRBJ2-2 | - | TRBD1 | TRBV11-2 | TGTGCCAGCAGCGCCCAGGGGGCAGTCACCGGGGAGCTGTTTTTT | CASSAQGAVTGELFF
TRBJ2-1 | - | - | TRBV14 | TGTGCCAGCAGCCGGCTATTAGGGAGTGAGCAGTTCTTC | CASSRLLGSEQFF
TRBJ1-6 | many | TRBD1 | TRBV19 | TGTGCCAGTAGTCCGAAGACAGGGTGGGGGAATTCACCCCTCCACTTT | CASSPKTGWGNSPLHF
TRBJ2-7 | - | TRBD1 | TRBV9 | TGTGCCAGCAGCGTAGAAGGGGGCGGGCCAAACGAGCAGTACTTC | CASSVEGGGPNEQYF
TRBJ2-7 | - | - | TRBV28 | TGTGCCAGCAGTTTTCCCAGGGTGCCCTCCTACGAGCAGTACTTC | CASSFPRVPSYEQYF
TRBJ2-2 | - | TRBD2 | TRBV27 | TGTGCCAGCAGTTCACGCGGGGGGAACACCGGGGAGCTGTTTTTT | CASSSRGGNTGELFF
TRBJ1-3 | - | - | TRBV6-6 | TGTGCCAGCAGTTCGGGATCTGGAAACACCATATATTTT | CASSSGSGNTIYF
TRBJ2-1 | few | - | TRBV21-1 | TGTGCCAGCAGCGCTCTCGCGACTTCCTACAATGAGCAGTTCTTC | CASSALATSYNEQFF
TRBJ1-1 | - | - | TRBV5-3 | TGTGCCAGAAGCTTGAGGGACAAGAACACTGAAGCTTTCTTT | CARSLRDKNTEAFF
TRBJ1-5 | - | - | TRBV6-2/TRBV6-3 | TGTGCCAGCAGCCCTTGGGGGGGCATGGGCAATCAGCCCCAGCATTTT | CASSPWGGMGNQPQHF
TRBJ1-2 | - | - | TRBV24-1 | TGTGCCACCAGTGATCCTACAGACAGGCTTAACTATGGCTACACCTTC | CATSDPTDRLNYGYTF
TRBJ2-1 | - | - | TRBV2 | TGTGCCACCCTCACGACACCGCCTTACAATGAGCAGTTCTTC | CATLTTPPYNEQFF
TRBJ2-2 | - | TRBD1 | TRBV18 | TGTGCCAGCTCACCAAGCTACAGGGGGCGGAGCACCGGGGAGCTGTTTTTT | CASSPSYRGRSTGELFF
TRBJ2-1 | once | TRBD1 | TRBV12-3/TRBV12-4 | TGTGCCAGCAGTTTCGGACAGGGGAATGAGCAGTTCTTC | CASSFGQGNEQFF
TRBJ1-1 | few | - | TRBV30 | TGTGCCACAGGGCCAACCACTGAAGCTTTCTTT | CATGPTTEAFF
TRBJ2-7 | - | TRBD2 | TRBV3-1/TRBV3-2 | TGTGCCAGCAGCAACGGACTAGCGGGAGCCTACGAGCAGTACTTC | CASSNGLAGAYEQYF
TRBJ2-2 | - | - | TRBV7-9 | TGTGCCAGCAGTTCACTAGCTATCCCCGGGGAGCTGTTTTTT | CASSSLAIPGELFF
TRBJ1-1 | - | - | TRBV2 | TGTGCCAGCAGTGACCAGGGTAAGGGAACTGAAGCTTTCTTT | CASSDQGKGTEAFF
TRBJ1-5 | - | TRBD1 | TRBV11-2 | TGTGCCAGCAGCTGGCCCCCGGGACAGGCTAACAATCAGCCCCAGCATTTT | CASSWPPGQANNQPQHF
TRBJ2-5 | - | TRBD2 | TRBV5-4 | TGTGCCAGCCAGACTGAACCTAGCGGGGGAGGAGAGACCCAGTACTTC | CASQTEPSGGGETQYF